These T cell receptor beta chains were read from a single sample in a study of Ad26.COV2.S vaccination and SARS-CoV-2 variants. Sequenced by immunoSEQ multiplex PCR; TCRdb stores in-frame clones only, minus some. The table lists 360,000 or so clones, around nine tenths of them singletons, with around 3.7% in the top ten. The sample in question was peripheral blood, obtained in a trial of Ad26.COV2.S vaccine versus placebo. The receptors originated from a person aged 18-65 years who received the Ad26.COV2.S COVID-19 vaccine or a placebo. CDR3s leave out the opening cysteine and the closing phenylalanine or tryptophan.

j_gene,v_gene,CDR3aa
TRBJ1-2,TRBV4-2,ARRGEINYGYT
TRBJ1-2,TRBV4-1,ASSQGSRDRGVYGYT
TRBJ1-3,TRBV15,ATSRDRGSSGNTIY
TRBJ1-1,TRBV30,AWSRLQTATEAF
TRBJ2-3,TRBV19,ASSIVSGSSDTQY
TRBJ2-3,TRBV11-2,ASSLTPAGSDTQY
TRBJ1-1,TRBV3-1/TRBV3-2,ASSQELQGVEAF
TRBJ1-3,TRBV11-2,ASSPTTLYTIY
TRBJ1-1,TRBV4-2,ASSQVVDTEAF
TRBJ2-7,TRBV4-1,ASSQPGTGGEQY
TRBJ1-5,TRBV6-2/TRBV6-3,ASSYPGGGQPQH
TRBJ2-7,TRBV27,ASSPRQGIWEQY
TRBJ2-7,TRBV7-9,ASSLAGDYEQY
TRBJ2-5,TRBV30,AWTSGGPRETQY
TRBJ1-1,TRBV7-2,ASSLWSELGAF
TRBJ2-3,TRBV9,ASSSSGGRHTDTQY
TRBJ2-7,TRBV7-9,ASSSQLRGYEQY
TRBJ2-3,TRBV11-2,ASSLAGVEDTQY
TRBJ2-5,TRBV5-1,ASSSNFGVGTQY
TRBJ1-6,TRBV2,ASRIPYNSPLH
TRBJ2-1,TRBV10-3,AISVEQGPYNEQF
TRBJ2-2,TRBV9,ASSVESQRHTGELF
TRBJ2-7,TRBV27,ASSPGLAGYEQY
TRBJ2-5,TRBV4-2,ASSQDLVAGIKQETQY
TRBJ2-5,TRBV5-1,ASSWASGQEETQY
TRBJ1-4,TRBV15,ATSRAGGRDEKLF
TRBJ2-1,TRBV19,ASSIVYRDYNEQF
TRBJ2-2,TRBV2,ASSRTGNTGELF
TRBJ1-2,TRBV19,ASSIRDRDFYGYT
TRBJ2-7,TRBV16,ASSRPQSSYEQY
TRBJ1-1,TRBV18,ASSPEDLNTEAF
TRBJ2-3,TRBV15,ATTTGAVYTQY
TRBJ2-7,TRBV2,ASSVAYEQY
TRBJ2-3,TRBV5-6,ASGRLGGLTDTQY
TRBJ2-7,TRBV15,ATWSGGEQY
TRBJ1-1,TRBV6-1,ASSGDHPWLGGTEAF
TRBJ1-5,TRBV2,ASSEQGWRNQPQH
TRBJ1-2,TRBV19,ASSSDRGSANYGYT
TRBJ2-7,TRBV6-1,ASSEMFASGGTYEQY
TRBJ2-7,TRBV2,ASRPRDRYYEQY
TRBJ1-1,TRBV4-1,ASSQAPGVKAF
TRBJ2-7,TRBV30,AWTGGGYEQY
TRBJ2-7,TRBV7-9,ASSLSRVEQY
TRBJ1-1,TRBV4-2,ASSPDLNTEAF
TRBJ1-2,TRBV29-1,SVEERGVGYGYT
TRBJ1-3,TRBV4-3,ASSQDGRGILY
TRBJ1-2,TRBV5-6,ASSLPHGNYGYT
TRBJ1-1,TRBV29-1,SVDGTGVGEAF
TRBJ1-2,TRBV24-1,ATSGRDRSYGYT
TRBJ1-2,TRBV18,ASSPRRGQGILVIGYT